These 19 T cell receptor beta chains came from one sample sequenced in a study of T-cell reconstitution after alpha-beta-depleted transplantation in children. Unique molecular identifiers were used in preparing the TCRbeta library. TCRdb reprocessed the PCR reads via MiXCR and lists one record per CDR3 protein. The sample gives some 200,000 distinct CDR3 sequences, roughly a tenth of which show up once; approximately 5% is in the top ten. This specimen consisted of PBMCs from the stem cell graft donor, obtained from the stem cell graft. The receptors were gathered from a human donor who donated a stem cell graft to a child with SCID.

This clonotype came up many times. The V call is TRBV9, the J call TRBJ1-1; a weak D match, TRBD1 (5 bases). The CDR3 extends over 15 amino acids. The V end lost 4 bases, the J end lost 7 bases, and 20 bases lay between the germline ends. CDR1 is SGDLS and CDR2 is YYNGEE in the germline V gene. The CDR3 sequence: CASSPRGTVDHEAFF. CDR3 nucleotides: TGTGCCAGCAGCCCCCGAGGGACGGTAGACCATGAAGCTTTCTTT.

In its sample, this clonotype was seen many times. The V call is TRBV15, the J call TRBJ2-3, with D possibly matching TRBD1 (6 bases). Germline CDR1 is LNHNV and CDR2 is YYDKDF (reference sequence). V was shortened by 9 bases and J by 0 bases, with 22 bases between the two germline ends. The length of the CDR3 is 17 residues. The CDR3 reads CATLHRQGFASTDTQYF. In nucleotides, the CDR3 is TGTGCCACACTCCACCGTCAGGGGTTTGCTAGCACAGATACGCAGTATTTT.

This clonotype has a count of ten or more. The CDR3 is CASSLVIDTQYF. For the CDR3, the DNA is TGTGCCAGCAGCTTAGTAATAGATACGCAGTATTTT. The chain uses TRBV7-2 and TRBJ2-3; D remains unclear. V was cut by 1 base and J by 5 bases, with 4 bases left in between. The germline V gene has CDR1 SGHTA and CDR2 FQGNSA. CDR3 length: 12 residues.

This clonotype was picked up many times. This chain joins TRBV5-1 and TRBJ2-3, with a possible D match to TRBD1 (5 bases). Germline CDR1 reads SGHRS; CDR2 reads YFSETQ. V lost 0 bases to trimming and J lost 1 base, with 12 bases between them. This CDR3 comprises 16 residues. This chain's CDR3 is CASSLDAGFGTDTQYF. CDR3 in DNA: TGCGCCAGCAGCTTGGATGCAGGGTTTGGCACAGATACGCAGTATTTT.

This clonotype came up many times. V gene TRBV10-3 combines with J gene TRBJ2-3, with no clear D. V lost 3 bases to trimming and J lost 2 bases, with 3 bases between them. Looked up from germline, CDR1 is ENHRY and CDR2 is SYGVKD. The CDR3 extends over 12 amino acids. CDR3 in DNA: TGTGCCATCAGTGACCTCACAGATACGCAGTATTTT. This sequence encodes CAISDLTDTQYF.

This clonotype was counted many times. This chain connects TRBV19 to TRBJ1-2, with 10 nucleotides matching TRBD1. V lost 4 bases and J lost 8; bases outside the gene matches: 4. The CDR3 runs to 13 residues. Germline CDR1 is LNHDA and CDR2 is SQIVND (reference sequence). The CDR3 nucleotides are TGTGCCAGTAGTACCCGGACAGGGGGAGGCTACACCTTC. Translated, it gives CASSTRTGGGYTF.

This clonotype turned up a few times. The chain is built from TRBV20-1 and TRBJ2-3; 8 bases map to TRBD2. Trimming cost V 3 bases and J 0 bases; bases outside gene matches: 5. Germline lookup yields CDR1 DFQATT and CDR2 SNEGSKA (reference sequence). The CDR3 runs to 15 residues. CDR3 nucleotide sequence: TGCAGTGCTAGTGGAGCGGGGGAAAGCACAGATACGCAGTATTTT. It encodes CSASGAGESTDTQYF.

This clonotype occurred many times. The chain carries TRBV12-3 or TRBV12-4 and TRBJ1-6, with 7 nucleotides matching TRBD1. The V segment lost 6 bases and the J segment 9 bases; nucleotides outside the gene matches: 11. The CDR3 has 15 residues. CDR3 nucleotide sequence: TGTGCCAGCAGGGGTACAGGGGCGGCGGGTTCACCCCTCCACTTT. Translated, it gives CASRGTGAAGSPLHF.

There are many counts of this clonotype. V usage is TRBV11-2 and J usage is TRBJ2-5; weak D call: TRBD2 (5 bases). This CDR3 region has 13 residues. Looked up from germline, CDR1 is SGHAT and CDR2 is FQNNGV. Trimming stripped 7 bases from V and 4 bases from J, with 13 bases between. Here the CDR3 reads CASTTGGRETQYF. The CDR3 region has the DNA TGTGCCAGCACCACTGGAGGCAGAGAGACCCAGTACTTC.

This clonotype was counted at least ten times. The chain employs TRBV12-3 or TRBV12-4 and TRBJ2-3, with 8 bases lining up with TRBD2. The J segment lost 1 base and the V segment lost 2 bases, leaving 2 bases of the junction unmatched. The CDR3 sequence is 15 residues long. The CDR3 spells CASSLLGGGTDTQYF. CDR3 DNA: TGTGCCAGCAGTTTACTCGGGGGGGGCACAGATACGCAGTATTTT.

In its sample, this clonotype was seen many times. The V and J genes are TRBV12-3 or TRBV12-4 and TRBJ1-1; D possibly corresponds to TRBD1 (5 bases). The CDR3 covers 13 residues. Trimming took 7 bases from V and 10 from J, leaving 19 bases between them. In DNA form, the CDR3 reads TGTGCCAGCACCCCTAGATTGAGGGGTAGAGCTTTCTTT. Amino acid sequence: CASTPRLRGRAFF.

Worth noting for this clonotype: A clone one base away is much larger, so this may be a read error. The chain combines TRBV10-3 with TRBJ1-4; D remains unclear. The germline V gene has CDR1 ENHRY and CDR2 SYGVKD. The CDR3 covers 16 residues. The CDR3 coding sequence is TGTGCCATCAGTAAGTCGGGGATAAGGGCTAATGAAAAACTGTTTTTT. Its protein is CAISKSGIRANEKLFF.

In this sample, this clonotype turned up a few times. The chain links TRBV12-3 or TRBV12-4 to TRBJ1-5, with a weak D call TRBD1 (6 bases). Trimming stripped 5 bases from V and 5 bases from J, with 19 bases between. The CDR3 covers 16 residues. For the CDR3, the DNA is TGTGCCAGCAGTCTCCAGGGGTCCGGGTCGTATCAGCCCCAGCATTTT. It translates to CASSLQGSGSYQPQHF.

The rearrangement uses TRBV7-3 and TRBJ1-2; perhaps TRBD1 as D (6 bases). V was cut by 4 bases and J by 1 base, with 13 bases left in between. The length of the CDR3 is 15 residues. Germline CDR1 is SGHTA and CDR2 is FQGTGA. CDR3 loop: CASSSAAGDNYGYTF. The CDR3 nucleotides are TGTGCCAGCAGCTCAGCGGCAGGGGATAACTATGGCTACACCTTC.

To note about this clonotype: A much bigger clone sits one base away, suggesting this may be a read error. V gene TRBV20-1 combines with J gene TRBJ2-1; 9 bases match TRBD2. The CDR3 sequence is 14 residues long. The germline V gene encodes CDR1 DFQATT and CDR2 SNEGSKA (reference sequence). V gave up 8 bases and J gave up 3 bases; unmatched junction bases: 8. The CDR3 region has the DNA TGCAGTACTGAACTAGCGGGCCTCTACAATGAGCAGTTCTTC. Encoded protein: CSTELAGLYNEQFF.

Many counts were recorded for this clonotype. The CDR3 sequence is CASSVLGAGGELFF. The CDR3 DNA is TGTGCCAGCAGTGTATTGGGGGCCGGCGGGGAGCTGTTTTTT. The gene calls are TRBV12-3 or TRBV12-4 and TRBJ2-2; weak D call: TRBD1 (6 bases). Trimming took off 5 bases at V and 7 bases at J, with 14 bases between the two ends. The CDR3 extends over 14 amino acids.

This clonotype was counted ten times or more. The chain uses TRBV2 and TRBJ2-7, with D unclear. The V and J ends lost 6 bases and 0 bases respectively, with 12 bases between them. This CDR3 has 14 amino acids. From germline, CDR1 is SNHLY and CDR2 FYNNEI. CDR3 residues: CASSPNWSSYEQYF. For the CDR3, the DNA is TGTGCCAGCAGCCCAAATTGGTCCTCCTACGAGCAGTACTTC.

There are many counts of this clonotype. The CDR3 coding sequence is TGCAGTGCTCTGAAAGACCGGACAGTCCAAGAGACCCAGTACTTC. Residues: CSALKDRTVQETQYF. The chain couples TRBV20-1 to TRBJ2-5, with D possibly matching TRBD1 (6 bases). The germline V gene encodes CDR1 DFQATT and CDR2 SNEGSKA (reference sequence). This CDR3 has 15 residues. V gave up 5 bases and J gave up 1 base, with 17 bases separating them.

This clonotype was counted ten times or more. CDR3 protein: CASSPAGRSYNEQFF. The CDR3 bases are TGTGCCAGCAGCCCTGCTGGGCGCTCCTACAATGAGCAGTTCTTC. This chain joins TRBV7-8 and TRBJ2-1; D not certain. CDR1 is SGHVS, CDR2 FQNEAQ, per germline. The V and J ends lost 5 bases and 0 bases respectively, with 11 bases between them. This CDR3 contains 15 residues.